Reported below is one T cell receptor beta chain. The target antigen is unknown. V dropped 0 bases and J dropped 2 bases, with 8 bases sitting between them. Germline V gene data show CDR1 as DFQATT and CDR2 as SNEGSKA (reference sequence). The CDR3 runs to 13 residues. This record comes from a study of T-cell reconstitution after alpha-beta-depleted transplantation in children. The authors prepared the TCRbeta library with unique molecular identifiers. A single record per CDR3 protein comes from TCRdb applying MiXCR to the PCR reads. There are 100,000 or so distinct CDR3 sequences in the sample; about a sixth occur only once, and around 19% lies in the top ten. General study results and limits: Reportedly, alpha-beta T cells present about two months post-transplant originated from several hundred expanded clones of graft origin.

This chain uses TRBV20-1 with TRBJ2-7; D unresolved. This receptor was identified in a male patient between 2 and 15 years old who had a stem cell transplant for acute lymphoblastic leukemia, so the T cells may come from the graft donor. The material was PBMCs, mostly from graft donor cells, obtained 180 days after TCRalphabeta/CD19-depleted stem cell transplant. The CDR3 is CSAREALPYEQYF. The CDR3, as DNA: TGCAGTGCTAGAGAGGCGCTACCCTACGAGCAGTACTTC.